Below are 19 T cell receptor beta chains sequenced from a single sample in a study of blood T cell repertoires in COVID-19. TCRdb keeps only in-frame clones here, not all; method: immunoSEQ multiplex PCR. The top ten hold roughly a tenth of the sample, which has around 260,000 clones, 88% seen once. Sequenced material: peripheral blood. These receptors all come from a woman between 65 and 79 years old with COVID-19, enrolled during active disease.

J is TRBJ1-5 and V is TRBV30, with unresolved D. The CDR3 runs 17 residues. V lost 3 bases to trimming and J lost 10 bases, with 28 bases between them. Germline-derived CDR1 and CDR2 are GTSNPN and SVGIG (reference sequence). The CDR3 DNA sequence: TGTGCCTGGAGCGAAACTCACCACTTGGCAGGTTTTGATCCCCAGCATTTT. Residues: CAWSETHHLAGFDPQHF.

In the case of this clone: This CDR3 is also generated by other DNA sequences in the sample. The chain uses TRBV10-3 and TRBJ1-6, with 7 bases matching TRBD1. The CDR3 has 13 residues. The germline V gene has CDR1 ENHRY and CDR2 SYGVKD. With V trimmed by 6 bases and J by 7 bases, 3 bases remained unmatched. CDR3 sequence: CAISGTENSPLHF. The CDR3 DNA is TGTGCCATCAGCGGGACAGAAAATTCACCCCTCCACTTT.

The gene calls are TRBV19 and TRBJ1-1; tentatively, D is TRBD1 (5 bases). CDR3 length: 14 residues. CDR1 is LNHDA, CDR2 SQIVND, per germline (reference sequence). Trimming pared 8 bases from V and 3 bases from J, leaving 16 bases between. Here the CDR3 DNA reads TGTGCCAGTGCCGGAAGGGGCCCCCACACTGAAGCTTTCTTT. This gives the protein CASAGRGPHTEAFF.

The DNA of the CDR3 is TGTGCCAGCAGTGAAGGGGGACAAGTTGGAAACACCATATATTTT. This encodes CASSEGGQVGNTIYF. The chain combines TRBV6-1 with TRBJ1-3, with D perhaps matching TRBD1 (6 bases). V lost 1 base to trimming and J lost 3 bases, with 10 bases between them. The length of the CDR3 is 15 residues. The germline V gene encodes CDR1 MNHNS and CDR2 SASEGT.

This clone came up once. V is TRBV28 and J is TRBJ1-6; 9 bases align to TRBD1. Germline-derived CDR1 and CDR2 are MDHEN and SYDVKM. V lost 5 bases to trimming and J lost 0 bases; unmatched junction nucleotides: 14. The CDR3 loop spans 20 amino acids. The CDR3 DNA sequence: TGTGCCAGCAGTCTCCCGACAGGGGGAGGAAAAATCTCCTATAATTCACCCCTCCACTTT. As protein: CASSLPTGGGKISYNSPLHF.

V usage is TRBV29-1 and J usage is TRBJ2-1, with D possibly being TRBD2 (6 bases). The CDR3 is 16 residues long. The germline V and J ends were trimmed by 4 bases and 6 bases, with 22 bases remaining between them. Per germline, CDR1 SQVTM and CDR2 ANQGSEA. CDR3 region: CSVVTGTPVTSNEQFF. As DNA, the CDR3 is TGCAGCGTTGTAACCGGGACTCCCGTTACCTCCAATGAGCAGTTCTTC.

The V and J genes are TRBV9 and TRBJ1-4; no clear D. This CDR3 comprises 14 residues. Germline V gene lookup returns CDR1 SGDLS and CDR2 YYNGEE. V shed 0 bases and J shed 5 bases, with 8 bases lying between them. As DNA, the CDR3 is TGTGCCAGCAGCGTAGGTTTCCAAAATGAAAAACTGTTTTTT. The encoded protein is CASSVGFQNEKLFF.

The V and J genes are TRBV15 and TRBJ2-7; 8 bases are a match to TRBD2. V lost 0 bases, J lost 0 bases, and 4 bases stayed unmatched. Looked up from germline, CDR1 is LNHNV and CDR2 is YYDKDF (reference sequence). This CDR3 has 16 amino acids. This chain's CDR3 is CATSRDLSGSSYEQYF. DNA of the CDR3: TGTGCCACCAGCAGAGATCTAAGCGGGAGCTCCTACGAGCAGTACTTC.

This clone was detected once. The V gene is TRBV12-3 or TRBV12-4, the J gene TRBJ1-6; possible D gene TRBD1, 6 bases. The CDR3 runs 13 residues. Trimming took off 6 bases at V and 14 bases at J, with 17 bases between the two ends. CDR3 bases: TGTGCCAGCAGCTATGGACAGCGATGGACCCTCCACTTT. Its protein is CASSYGQRWTLHF.

The V gene is TRBV5-1, the J gene TRBJ2-2, with 9 bases identical to TRBD2. CDR3 length: 15 amino acids. Germline V gene data show CDR1 as SGHRS and CDR2 as YFSETQ. V was pared by 5 bases and J by 4 bases, with 6 bases of the junction left unmatched. This chain's CDR3 is CASSSSGIATGELFF. The CDR3 coding sequence is TGCGCCAGCAGTTCTAGCGGGATCGCCACCGGGGAGCTGTTTTTT.

The gene calls are TRBV29-1 and TRBJ1-5; no clear D gene. The CDR3 runs 13 residues. The germline V and J ends were trimmed by 4 bases and 0 bases, with 7 bases remaining between them. CDR1 and CDR2 (germline): SQVTM, ANQGSEA. The CDR3 DNA follows: TGCAGCGTTGTAGACAATAGCAATCAGCCCCAGCATTTT. Protein sequence: CSVVDNSNQPQHF.

The rearrangement links TRBV20-1 to TRBJ2-5; TRBD2 is a possible D gene (5 bases). The V gene's germline CDR1 is DFQATT and CDR2 SNEGSKA (reference sequence). This CDR3 contains 14 residues. Trimming pared 3 bases from V and 3 bases from J, leaving 14 bases between. DNA for the CDR3: TGCAGTGCTAGTGTGGGAGTCCGCAAAGAGACCCAGTACTTC. It specifies CSASVGVRKETQYF.

The chain uses TRBV28 and TRBJ1-6, with TRBD1 identical over 8 bases. The CDR3 contains 18 residues. Germline assignment: CDR1 MDHEN and CDR2 SYDVKM. The J segment lost 4 bases and the V segment lost 4 bases, leaving 12 bases of the junction unmatched. The CDR3 sequence: CASSSFVWDRLYNSPLHF. The CDR3 DNA reads as TGTGCCAGCAGTTCTTTCGTTTGGGACAGGCTTTATAATTCACCCCTCCACTTT.

The rearrangement links TRBV19 to TRBJ1-1, with 10 bases aligning to TRBD1. Per the germline V gene, CDR1 is LNHDA and CDR2 is SQIVND (reference sequence). Trimming cost V 5 bases and J 1 base; bases outside gene matches: 1. CDR3 length: 14 residues. The CDR3 nucleotides read TGTGCCAGTAGTCGGGACAGGGGGAACACTGAAGCTTTCTTT. This codes for CASSRDRGNTEAFF.

V usage is TRBV4-1 and J usage is TRBJ2-1, with a tentative D call TRBD1 (6 bases). The ends were cut back, 6 bases at V and 8 bases at J, with 20 bases in the middle. The CDR3 spans 15 residues. Germline CDR1 and CDR2: MGHRA and YSYEKL. This CDR3 reads CASSPQGRPFDEQFF. The CDR3 DNA reads TGCGCCAGCAGTCCACAGGGTAGACCCTTCGATGAGCAGTTCTTC.

This chain links TRBV19 with TRBJ2-7; TRBD2 agrees at 12 bases. V lost 7 bases, J lost 6 bases, and 10 bases stayed unmatched. Germline V gene sequence: CDR1 LNHDA, CDR2 SQIVND (reference sequence). The CDR3 sequence is 15 residues long. The CDR3 nucleotides read TGTGCCAGTACTATGACTAGCGGGAGTTACTCCGAGCAGTACTTC. Protein product: CASTMTSGSYSEQYF.

The chain recombines TRBV19 with TRBJ1-5, with a weak D call TRBD1 (6 bases). Germline CDR1 is LNHDA and CDR2 is SQIVND (reference sequence). The CDR3 spans 13 residues. The ends were cut back, 4 bases at V and 5 bases at J, with 9 bases in the middle. The CDR3 is CASSRDIDQPQHF. DNA for the CDR3: TGTGCCAGTAGTAGGGACATAGATCAGCCCCAGCATTTT.

This clone was observed a single time. The chain uses TRBV7-3 and TRBJ2-7, with D tentatively TRBD2 (6 bases). Germline V gene data show CDR1 as SGHTA and CDR2 as FQGTGA. This CDR3 is 13 amino acids long. V lost 2 bases, J lost 7 bases, and 12 bases lay in between. The CDR3 region is CASSLVLGGEQYF. The CDR3 coding sequence is TGTGCCAGCAGCTTAGTTCTGGGGGGTGAGCAGTACTTC.

The chain employs TRBV18 and TRBJ2-1; 10 nucleotides align to TRBD2. With V trimmed by 2 bases and J by 9 bases, 7 bases remained unmatched. There are 15 residues in the CDR3. CDR1 is KGHSH and CDR2 is LQKENI in the germline V gene. DNA of the CDR3: TGTGCCAGCTCACCAGGGCTAGCGGGAGTGGGTGAGCAGTTCTTC. As protein: CASSPGLAGVGEQFF.